The 18 T cell receptor beta chains listed next were all sequenced from one sample in a study of shared clonotypes between healthy human individuals. Profiling relied on immunoSEQ multiplex PCR, and the TCRdb table lists in-frame clones only, not all of them. The data hold around 340,000 clones, with over 70% observed a single time. Sequencing used memory CD4+ T cells sorted from blood. Indicated subset: CD45RA-negative fraction. The receptor source for this set is a young man in good health.

The chain recombines TRBV28 with TRBJ1-2; D ambiguous. The V end lost 6 bases, the J end lost 4 bases, and 15 bases lay between the germline ends. Germline CDR1 MDHEN, CDR2 SYDVKM. The CDR3 is made up of 14 amino acids. CDR3 amino acids: CASSLPRGGYGYTF. In DNA, the CDR3 is TGTGCCAGCAGCCTCCCCCGGGGAGGCTATGGCTACACCTTC.

The chain recombines TRBV19 with TRBJ2-1, with D perhaps matching TRBD2 (6 bases). Germline assignment: CDR1 LNHDA and CDR2 SQIVND (reference sequence). The CDR3 has 17 residues. The V end lost 2 bases, the J end lost 6 bases, and 20 bases lay between the germline ends. The CDR3 here is CASSISWSGLARNEQFF. CDR3 sequence (DNA): TGTGCCAGTAGTATAAGCTGGTCTGGGCTAGCGCGCAATGAGCAGTTCTTC.

The chain links TRBV2 to TRBJ2-5, with TRBD2 as a possible D gene (6 bases). CDR1 and CDR2 from the germline V gene are SNHLY and FYNNEI. This CDR3 has 13 amino acids. V was pared by 6 bases and J by 0 bases, with 8 bases between. The DNA for the CDR3 is TGTGCCAGCAGCGCGGGGCACCAAGAGACCCAGTACTTC. Amino acid sequence: CASSAGHQETQYF.

The gene calls are TRBV5-4 and TRBJ2-3; the match to TRBD2 covers 14 bases. This CDR3 contains 17 residues. Germline CDR1 is SGHNT and CDR2 is YYREEE (reference sequence). The V gene end was trimmed by 4 bases and the J gene end by 0 bases; junction bases not matched to a gene: 4. DNA for the CDR3: TGTGCCAGCAGCAGGACTAGCGGGAGGTCTAGCACAGATACGCAGTATTTT. The encoded protein is CASSRTSGRSSTDTQYF.

This chain connects TRBV2 to TRBJ1-3; no firm D call. CDR1 is SNHLY, CDR2 FYNNEI, per germline. V was cut by 7 bases and J by 0 bases, with 13 bases left in between. The CDR3 sequence is 15 residues long. The CDR3 bases are TGTGCCAGCAAGGAGGAAACCATCTCTGGAAACACCATATATTTT. Its protein product is CASKEETISGNTIYF.

The V and J genes are TRBV28 and TRBJ2-3, with 9 bases matching TRBD1. Germline CDR1 and CDR2: MDHEN and SYDVKM. The length of the CDR3 is 16 residues. Losses at the gene ends were 7 bases for V and 6 bases for J; bases not matched to a gene: 14. In DNA form, the CDR3 reads TGTGCCAGCACCCCGCCCACCGGGACAGGGATCGATACGCAGTATTTT. It codes for CASTPPTGTGIDTQYF.

The V gene is TRBV18, the J gene TRBJ2-2; D uncertain. The V and J ends lost 3 bases and 3 bases respectively, with 5 bases between them. The CDR3 has 13 residues. Germline CDR1 is KGHSH and CDR2 is LQKENI. CDR3 amino acids: CASSPLDTGELFF. The CDR3 DNA reads as TGTGCCAGCTCACCCCTGGACACCGGGGAGCTGTTTTTT.

This clone was seen only a few times. The gene calls are TRBV28 and TRBJ2-5; D is possibly TRBD1 or TRBD2 (6 bases each). V was pared by 6 bases and J by 5 bases, with 16 bases between. The CDR3 contains 14 residues. Looked up from germline, CDR1 is MDHEN and CDR2 is SYDVKM. The CDR3 DNA reads as TGTGCCAGCAGCGGGGGCGGGCTAGCCGAGACCCAGTACTTC. It specifies CASSGGGLAETQYF.

This clone has just a few counts. The rearrangement uses TRBV20-1 and TRBJ2-5; maybe TRBD1 (6 bases). The germline V gene encodes CDR1 DFQATT and CDR2 SNEGSKA (reference sequence). This CDR3 is 11 amino acids long. V shed 7 bases and J shed 0 bases, with 6 bases lying between them. The CDR3: CSGTDQETQYF. CDR3 coding DNA: TGCAGTGGGACAGACCAAGAGACCCAGTACTTC.

The V call is TRBV5-1, the J call TRBJ2-7; 10 bases line up with TRBD1. Unmatched junction bases numbered 2, after V lost 4 bases and J lost 1 base. The CDR3 loop spans 14 amino acids. Germline CDR1 reads SGHRS; CDR2 reads YFSETQ. CDR3 sequence: CASSGGQGSYEQYF. The CDR3 DNA reads TGCGCCAGCAGCGGGGGACAGGGGTCCTACGAGCAGTACTTC.

This clone was seen a single time. The chain couples TRBV2 to TRBJ1-5; TRBD1 matches at 7 bases. This CDR3 spans 15 amino acids. Trimming at V came to 5 bases and at J to 5 bases, leaving 9 bases not matched to a gene. Germline lookup yields CDR1 SNHLY and CDR2 FYNNEI. CDR3 protein: CASSLQGSSDQPQHF. The CDR3 DNA sequence: TGTGCCAGCAGTTTACAGGGGAGTTCGGATCAGCCCCAGCATTTT.

The chain combines TRBV5-8 with TRBJ2-7; 7 nucleotides align to TRBD2. Per germline, CDR1 SGHTS and CDR2 YDEGEE. V lost 4 bases and J lost 2; bases outside the gene matches: 9. The CDR3 contains 15 residues. CDR3 amino acids: CASSRGGLLAYEQYF. The CDR3 DNA reads as TGTGCCAGCAGCCGGGGAGGGCTCCTCGCCTACGAGCAGTACTTC.

The V call is TRBV30, the J call TRBJ1-5; D may be TRBD1 (6 bases). The V end was cut by 0 bases, the J end by 2 bases, with 17 bases between. CDR1 is GTSNPN and CDR2 is SVGIG in the germline V gene (reference sequence). This CDR3 comprises 17 residues. CDR3 amino acids: CAWSVPGGARGNQPQHF. CDR3 bases: TGTGCCTGGAGTGTCCCCGGGGGGGCGCGGGGCAATCAGCCCCAGCATTTT.

In its sample, this clone was seen once. The chain joins TRBV25-1 to TRBJ2-2, with D maybe TRBD2 (6 bases). Germline CDR1 reads MGHDK; CDR2 reads SYGVNS. The CDR3 has 16 residues. Trimming took off 4 bases at V and 0 bases at J, with 12 bases between the two ends. The CDR3 region has the DNA TGTGCCAGCAGTGCCCGGGAGTCCGCGAACACCGGGGAGCTGTTTTTT. It yields the protein CASSARESANTGELFF.

The rearrangement uses TRBV2 and TRBJ2-1; tentatively, D is TRBD1 (6 bases). The germline V and J ends were trimmed by 2 bases and 7 bases, with 15 bases remaining between them. From germline, CDR1 is SNHLY and CDR2 FYNNEI. The CDR3 loop spans 15 amino acids. The CDR3 loop is CASSELGGRGNEQFF. In DNA form, the CDR3 reads TGTGCCAGCAGTGAACTTGGAGGCAGGGGTAATGAGCAGTTCTTC. Drawing the rest from reference TRBV2 and TRBJ2-1, the complete variable domain is EPEVTQTPSHQVTQMGQEVILRCVPISNHLYFYWYRQILGQKVEFLVSFYNNEISEKSEIFDDQFSVERPDGSNFTLKIRSTKLEDSAMYFCASSELGGRGNEQFFGPGTRLTVL.

There are many counts of this clone. The V gene is TRBV15, the J gene TRBJ2-1; perhaps TRBD2 as D (6 bases). Trimming took off 0 bases at V and 5 bases at J, with 20 bases between the two ends. This CDR3 is 18 amino acids long. Germline CDR1 LNHNV, CDR2 YYDKDF (reference sequence). CDR3: CATSRDPWAGTGDNEQFF. CDR3 in DNA: TGTGCCACCAGCAGAGATCCGTGGGCCGGGACTGGAGACAATGAGCAGTTCTTC.

The chain joins TRBV5-1 to TRBJ2-5; 8 bases line up with TRBD1. The CDR3 consists of 14 residues. After removal of 4 bases from V and 2 bases from J, the junction contained 4 bases not matched to a gene. Germline V gives CDR1 SGHRS, CDR2 YFSETQ. CDR3 sequence (DNA): TGCGCCAGCAGCCAGGGGGCGTCTCAAGAGACCCAGTACTTC. Its protein product is CASSQGASQETQYF.

V is TRBV6-1 and J is TRBJ2-2, with TRBD1 identical over 9 bases. Trimming cost V 5 bases and J 7 bases; bases outside gene matches: 5. The CDR3 covers 14 residues. Germline values: CDR1 MNHNS, CDR2 SASEGT. CDR3 amino acids: CASSPGTGFGELFF. In DNA form, the CDR3 reads TGTGCCAGCAGTCCCGGGACAGGGTTCGGGGAGCTGTTTTTT.